This is a list of T cell receptor beta chains from one sample in a study of T cells in Graves' hyperthyroidism and ophthalmopathy. MiXCR, applied by TCRdb to the multiplex PCR reads, yields one record per CDR3 protein. The data hold some 380,000 distinct CDR3 sequences, with about 13% observed a single time. Sequenced material: blood. The receptors stem from a man aged 25-45 years with Graves' hyperthyroidism that later progressed to Graves' ophthalmopathy. The CDR3 runs from the conserved cysteine through the conserved F or W. The D gene is left open where the match is weak. Clone size, where shown, is once, few, many, or a class for clones that have expanded.

d_call: -; clone_size: -; j_call: TRBJ2-3; cdr3_length: 15; v_call: TRBV11-2; cdr3_aa: CASSPRGRGTDTQYF; cdr3_nt: TGTGCCAGCAGCCCCAGGGGTCGAGGCACAGATACGCAGTATTTT
d_call: -; clone_size: few; j_call: TRBJ2-5; cdr3_length: 16; v_call: TRBV5-1; cdr3_aa: CASSLAGGTAQETQYF; cdr3_nt: TGCGCCAGCAGCTTGGCCGGGGGGACAGCGCAAGAGACCCAGTACTTC
d_call: -; clone_size: few; j_call: TRBJ2-1; cdr3_length: 17; v_call: TRBV11-1; cdr3_aa: CASSSGRTNFAYNEQFF; cdr3_nt: TGTGCCAGCAGCTCCGGACGGACGAATTTCGCCTACAATGAGCAGTTCTTC
d_call: TRBD2; clone_size: many; j_call: TRBJ2-1; cdr3_length: 16; v_call: TRBV29-1; cdr3_aa: CSVEDRGSGGANEQFF; cdr3_nt: TGCAGCGTTGAAGATCGGGGGAGCGGGGGGGCCAATGAGCAGTTCTTC
d_call: -; clone_size: many; j_call: TRBJ2-3; cdr3_length: 15; v_call: TRBV6-1; cdr3_aa: CASSEVWTPTDTQYF; cdr3_nt: TGTGCCAGCAGTGAAGTTTGGACCCCAACAGATACGCAGTATTTT
d_call: -; clone_size: -; j_call: TRBJ2-3; cdr3_length: 14; v_call: TRBV18; cdr3_aa: CASSPPDSTDTQYF; cdr3_nt: TGTGCCAGCTCACCTCCGGACAGTACAGATACGCAGTATTTT
d_call: -; clone_size: -; j_call: TRBJ1-1; cdr3_length: 13; v_call: TRBV19; cdr3_aa: CASSIGANTEAFF; cdr3_nt: TGTGCCAGTAGTATAGGAGCGAACACTGAAGCTTTCTTT
d_call: -; clone_size: many; j_call: TRBJ1-1; cdr3_length: 14; v_call: TRBV2; cdr3_aa: CASRNAGQNTEAFF; cdr3_nt: TGTGCCAGCAGGAACGCAGGGCAGAACACTGAAGCTTTCTTT
d_call: TRBD1; clone_size: few; j_call: TRBJ1-4; cdr3_length: 16; v_call: TRBV7-9; cdr3_aa: CASSFRDRGTNEKLFF; cdr3_nt: TGTGCCAGCAGCTTCCGGGACAGGGGCACTAATGAAAAACTGTTTTTT
d_call: -; clone_size: -; j_call: TRBJ2-5; cdr3_length: 13; v_call: TRBV30; cdr3_aa: CAWSSTGKETQYF; cdr3_nt: TGTGCCTGGAGTTCCACAGGGAAAGAGACCCAGTACTTC
d_call: -; clone_size: -; j_call: TRBJ2-7; cdr3_length: 12; v_call: TRBV12-3/TRBV12-4; cdr3_aa: CASSVGGYEQYF; cdr3_nt: TGTGCCAGCAGTGTCGGTGGCTACGAGCAGTACTTC
d_call: TRBD2; clone_size: many; j_call: TRBJ2-3; cdr3_length: 18; v_call: TRBV10-3; cdr3_aa: CAISEARTSGTSTDTQYF; cdr3_nt: TGTGCCATCAGTGAGGCCCGGACTAGCGGGACGAGCACAGATACGCAGTATTTT
d_call: -; clone_size: many; j_call: TRBJ2-1; cdr3_length: 16; v_call: TRBV7-8; cdr3_aa: CASSLVGRQRVPEQFF; cdr3_nt: TGTGCCAGCAGCTTAGTAGGGCGGCAGAGGGTCCCTGAGCAGTTCTTC
d_call: -; clone_size: -; j_call: TRBJ2-2; cdr3_length: 16; v_call: TRBV4-1; cdr3_aa: CASSQVPGAYTGELFF; cdr3_nt: TGCGCCAGCAGCCAAGTGCCGGGAGCCTACACCGGGGAGCTGTTTTTT
d_call: TRBD1; clone_size: -; j_call: TRBJ2-2; cdr3_length: 16; v_call: TRBV3-1; cdr3_aa: CASSQDVRGRTGELFF; cdr3_nt: TGTGCCAGCAGCCAAGACGTCAGGGGGCGGACCGGGGAGCTGTTTTTT
d_call: TRBD1; clone_size: -; j_call: TRBJ2-7; cdr3_length: 14; v_call: TRBV7-9; cdr3_aa: CASSPRGQPYEQYF; cdr3_nt: TGTGCCAGCAGCCCCCGGGGACAGCCCTACGAGCAGTACTTC
d_call: TRBD1; clone_size: -; j_call: TRBJ1-4; cdr3_length: 14; v_call: TRBV29-1; cdr3_aa: CSVEDRGQGEKLFF; cdr3_nt: TGCAGCGTTGAAGACAGGGGGCAAGGTGAAAAACTGTTTTTT
d_call: TRBD2; clone_size: -; j_call: TRBJ2-3; cdr3_length: 17; v_call: TRBV7-8; cdr3_aa: CASSLMTSPRSTDTQYF; cdr3_nt: TGTGCCAGCAGCTTAATGACTAGCCCGCGCAGCACAGATACGCAGTATTTT
d_call: TRBD2; clone_size: many; j_call: TRBJ2-7; cdr3_length: 17; v_call: TRBV7-2; cdr3_aa: CASSLTPSGGISYEQYF; cdr3_nt: TGTGCCAGCAGCTTAACGCCTAGCGGGGGAATCTCCTACGAGCAGTACTTC
d_call: -; clone_size: many; j_call: TRBJ2-5; cdr3_length: 11; v_call: TRBV7-9; cdr3_aa: CASSWDQDQYF; cdr3_nt: TGTGCCAGCAGCTGGGATCAAGACCAGTACTTC
d_call: TRBD1; clone_size: many; j_call: TRBJ1-1; cdr3_length: 16; v_call: TRBV5-1; cdr3_aa: CASSLTGGDLNTEAFF; cdr3_nt: TGCGCCAGCAGCTTGACAGGGGGCGATCTGAACACTGAAGCTTTCTTT
d_call: -; clone_size: few; j_call: TRBJ1-2; cdr3_length: 14; v_call: TRBV27; cdr3_aa: CASSAIQGNYGYTF; cdr3_nt: TGTGCCAGCAGTGCTATCCAGGGAAACTATGGCTACACCTTC